The 26 T cell receptor beta chains given below trace back to one sample, sequenced in a study of esophageal squamous cell carcinoma under preoperative chemotherapy. Each CDR3 protein gets one entry after TCRdb re-called the PCR reads with MiXCR. The repertoire consists of 6,600 or so distinct CDR3 sequences, with roughly 30% occurring once and the leading ten covering 11% to 15%. Time point reported: before preoperative PTX-NDP chemotherapy. Sample collection occurred from a patient given preoperative chemotherapy. These receptors were taken from a human donor with esophageal squamous cell carcinoma. The donor label of this sample is uncertain.

This clonotype was observed a few times. A much larger clone differs by one base, so this may be a read error. This chain uses TRBV12-3 or TRBV12-4 with TRBJ2-1; D is uncertain. The assigned J gene may be wrong: the sequence end matches TRBJ2-7 better. The CDR3 totals 13 residues. Here the CDR3 DNA reads TGTGCCAGCAGTTTAGGGCCGGCCGCGGAGCAGTACTTC. The encoded protein is CASSLGPAAEQYF.

J is TRBJ2-1 and V is TRBV4-2; D is ambiguous. The DNA end is a closer match to TRBJ2-7, so the J assignment may be wrong. The CDR3 extends over 15 amino acids. Germline CDR1 reads LGHNA; CDR2 reads YNFKEQ. The CDR3 nucleotides are TGTGCCAGCAGCCAAGGTACTGCGGCGGTCCACGAGCAGTACTTC. Encoded protein: CASSQGTAAVHEQYF.

This clonotype is classed as medium-sized. This chain links TRBV6-5 with TRBJ2-1; no clear D gene. Between the trimmed V and J ends, which lost 3 bases and 10 bases, there was a span of 19 bases. Per germline, CDR1 MNHEY and CDR2 SVGAGI. This CDR3 has 15 amino acids. CDR3 region: CASSYGRNRNYEQFF. The DNA for the CDR3 is TGTGCCAGCAGTTATGGCAGGAACCGGAACTACGAGCAGTTCTTC.

This clonotype is labeled as medium-sized. The gene calls are TRBV27 and TRBJ2-5; no clear D. In germline, CDR1 is MNHEY, CDR2 SMNVEV (reference sequence). V shed 6 bases and J shed 4 bases, with 6 bases lying between them. The CDR3 runs 11 residues. CDR3 protein: CASRQSETQYF. In DNA, the CDR3 is TGTGCCAGCAGGCAATCAGAGACCCAGTACTTC.

This clonotype was recorded at least ten times. The V call is TRBV10-3, the J call TRBJ1-2; possible D gene TRBD1, 6 bases. Germline V CDR1 and CDR2: ENHRY, SYGVKD. V lost 10 bases and J lost 4, with 19 bases in between. The CDR3 contains 14 residues. DNA for the CDR3: TGTGCCACAAAAGGTCAGGGGCCCATCTATGGCTACACCTTC. This translates into CATKGQGPIYGYTF.

This sequence joins TRBV6-1 and TRBJ1-6; D is unresolved. There are 13 residues in the CDR3. Looked up from germline, CDR1 is MNHNS and CDR2 is SASEGT. Between the trimmed V and J ends, which lost 9 bases and 17 bases, there was a span of 23 bases. The DNA for the CDR3 is TGTGCCAGTTCGACTGATTATAATTCAGCCGTCCACTTT. It yields the protein CASSTDYNSAVHF.

By frequency in the sample, this clonotype is medium-sized. The CDR3 protein is CASGSTDTQYF. The CDR3 DNA reads TGTGCCAGCGGAAGCACAGATACGCAGTATTTT. The chain employs TRBV27 and TRBJ2-3; no firm D call. This CDR3 spans 11 amino acids. Germline CDR1 reads MNHEY; CDR2 reads SMNVEV (reference sequence). Trimming took off 8 bases at V and 0 bases at J, with 3 bases between the two ends.

This clonotype was seen at least ten times. The V and J genes are TRBV2 and TRBJ1-2; D unresolved. V dropped 10 bases and J dropped 0 bases, with 12 bases sitting between them. This CDR3 is built from 13 residues. The V gene's germline CDR1 is SNHLY and CDR2 FYNNEI. DNA of the CDR3: TGTGCCAACCCCCTCACAACTAACTATGGCTACACCTTC. This gives the protein CANPLTTNYGYTF.

This clonotype is medium-sized (0.01 to 0.1%) within its sample. The V call is TRBV7-2, the J call TRBJ2-1; TRBD2 is a possible D gene (6 bases). The J call may be incorrect, as the DNA end agrees better with TRBJ2-7. The CDR3 totals 13 residues. The germline gives CDR1 SGHTA, CDR2 FQGNSA. This CDR3 is CASSVGLHNEQYF. In nucleotides, the CDR3 is TGTGCCAGCAGCGTGGGACTGCACAATGAGCAGTACTTC.

By sample share, this clonotype is large (0.1 to 1%). The chain uses TRBV6-5 and TRBJ2-1, with 13 bases lining up with TRBD2. There are 15 residues in the CDR3. Germline V lookup: CDR1 MNHEY, CDR2 SVGAGI. V gave up 6 bases and J gave up 5 bases; unmatched junction bases: 4. CDR3 sequence: CASRLGLAGDNEQFF. The CDR3 DNA reads TGTGCCAGCAGACTTGGACTAGCGGGAGACAATGAGCAGTTCTTC.

As concerns this clonotype: Because the CDR3 is missing its conserved closing phenylalanine or tryptophan, this is likely a read error. The DNA is omitted, as the CDR3 cannot be located on it reliably, and the CDR3 follows TCRdb's listing. The rearrangement joins TRBV12-3 or TRBV12-4 to TRBJ2-1; the table's D gene call, TRBD1, was not cross checked with the DNA. A total of 15 residues make up the CDR3, ends included. CDR3 amino acids: CPSSGGVGAENERFV.

This chain connects TRBV4-1 to TRBJ2-3, with 10 bases matching TRBD2. TRBJ2-7 matches the DNA end more closely, so the J call is doubtful. Germline-derived CDR1 and CDR2 are MGHRA and YSYEKL. The CDR3 runs to 13 residues. CDR3 loop: CASRASGSDEQYF. CDR3 coding DNA: TGCGCCAGCAGGGCTAGCGGGAGCGATGAGCAGTACTTC.

This clonotype was counted many times. The chain couples TRBV10-1 to TRBJ1-3; D is possibly TRBD1 (6 bases). V lost 2 bases, J lost 0 bases, and 14 bases lay in between. Germline CDR1 is WNHNN and CDR2 is SYGVQD (reference sequence). This CDR3 has 17 residues. The CDR3, as DNA: TGCGCCAGCAGTGAGATGTGGGGGCGACTCTCTGGAAACACCATATATTTT. Its protein product is CASSEMWGRLSGNTIYF.

The chain has TRBV20-1 and TRBJ2-1, with D tentatively TRBD1 or TRBD2 (7 bases each). V shed 6 bases and J shed 4 bases, with 16 bases lying between them. Germline lookup yields CDR1 DFQATT and CDR2 SNEGSKA (reference sequence). The CDR3 has 14 amino acids. The CDR3 loop reads CSANGGTVYNEQFF. The CDR3 DNA reads as TGCAGTGCAAACGGGGGGACAGTTTACAATGAGCAGTTCTTC.

This chain joins TRBV9 and TRBJ1-2; 8 bases fit TRBD1. Germline values: CDR1 SGDLS, CDR2 YYNGEE. The CDR3 contains 12 residues. V was clipped by 2 bases and J by 8 bases; unmatched bases: 2. This CDR3 is CASSVGQGGYTF. The DNA for the CDR3 is TGTGCCAGCAGCGTCGGACAGGGCGGCTACACCTTC. Supplemented by reference TRBV9 and TRBJ1-2, the full variable domain reads DSGVTQTPKHLITATGQRVTLRCSPRSGDLSVYWYQQSLDQGLQFLIQYYNGEERAKGNILERFSAQQFPDLHSELNLSSLELGDSALYFCASSVGQGGYTFGSGTRLTVV.

In this sample, this clonotype turned up many times. The chain is built from TRBV6-1 and TRBJ2-1; maybe TRBD1 (6 bases). V lost 9 bases, J lost 10 bases, and 16 bases lay in between. The CDR3 runs to 12 residues. Germline lookup yields CDR1 MNHNS and CDR2 SASEGT. CDR3 sequence: CASGQYSYEQFF. CDR3 sequence (DNA): TGTGCCAGTGGACAGTACTCCTACGAGCAGTTCTTC.

This clonotype is medium-sized (0.01 to 0.1%) by share. This rearrangement joins TRBV7-9 to TRBJ2-1, with D tentatively TRBD1 (6 bases). Trimming removed 6 bases at V and 7 bases at J, with 19 bases between. Germline V gene lookup returns CDR1 SEHNR and CDR2 FQNEAQ (reference sequence). The CDR3 consists of 15 residues. The DNA for the CDR3 is TGTGCCAGCAGTAAACAGGGAAGTTTCGGGAATGAGCAGTTCTTC. Translated, it gives CASSKQGSFGNEQFF.

The chain links TRBV4-1 to TRBJ2-1, with a possible D match to TRBD2 (5 bases). This CDR3 has 13 amino acids. Germline loops: CDR1 MGHRA, CDR2 YSYEKL. Trimming left V 6 bases short and J 6 bases short, with 12 bases between. The CDR3 bases are TGCGCCAGCAGGGGAGATTTTTGCAATGAGCAGTTCTTC. This gives the protein CASRGDFCNEQFF.

By sample share, this clonotype is medium-sized. The chain links TRBV7-9 to TRBJ2-1; D possibly uses TRBD1 or TRBD2 (7 bases each). CDR1 and CDR2 (germline): SEHNR, FQNEAQ (reference sequence). The length of the CDR3 is 14 residues. V lost 6 bases, J lost 4 bases, and 13 bases lay in between. Here the CDR3 DNA reads TGTGCCAGCAGGAGCGGGACAGATTACAATGAGCAGTTCTTC. As protein: CASRSGTDYNEQFF.

This clonotype was counted at least ten times. The chain carries TRBV7-6 and TRBJ2-6, with D tentatively TRBD1 (5 bases). V was cut by 0 bases and J by 2 bases, with 14 bases left in between. The CDR3 length is 18 residues. The V gene's germline CDR1 is SGHVS and CDR2 FNYEAQ. In DNA, the CDR3 is TGTGCCAGCAGCTTAGCCCAGGGAAGAAATACTGGGGCCAACGTCCTGACTTTC. Translating gives CASSLAQGRNTGANVLTF. The full variable domain, with the rest looked up from reference TRBV7-6 and TRBJ2-6, is GAGVSQSPRYKVTKRGQDVALRCDPISGHVSLYWYRQALGQGPEFLTYFNYEAQQDKSGLPNDRFSAERPEGSISTLTIQRTEQRDSAMYRCASSLAQGRNTGANVLTFGAGSRLTVL.

By share of the sample, this clonotype is medium-sized. The chain uses TRBV12-3 or TRBV12-4 and TRBJ1-1; tentatively, D is TRBD1 (6 bases). With 5 bases removed from V and 7 bases from J, the gap between germline ends came to 14 bases. The CDR3 has 13 amino acids. Written as DNA, the CDR3 is TGTGCCAGCAGTCTTCACCGGGACATTGAAGCTTTCTTT. It is translated as CASSLHRDIEAFF.

V gene TRBV7-8 combines with J gene TRBJ1-4; D ambiguous. The CDR3 loop spans 14 amino acids. V lost 2 bases and J 2 bases, leaving 6 bases between the germline ends. CDR1 and CDR2 from the germline V gene are SGHVS and FQNEAQ. For the CDR3, the DNA is TGTGCCAGCAGCTTACGGGAGACTAATGAAAAACTGTTTTTT. It is translated as CASSLRETNEKLFF.

This clonotype has more than one count but fewer than ten. A much larger clone is a single base away; this may be a read error. The CDR3 nucleotides read TGTGCCAGCAGCTTAGGCGCTAGCGCTTACGAGCAGTACTTC. Protein: CASSLGASAYEQYF. This chain uses TRBV11-2 with TRBJ2-1; a possible D gene is TRBD2 (6 bases). TRBJ2-7 matches the DNA end more closely, so the J call is doubtful. The CDR3 consists of 14 residues. From germline, CDR1 is SGHAT and CDR2 FQNNGV.

This clonotype came up many times. V usage is TRBV12-3 or TRBV12-4 and J usage is TRBJ1-1; D perhaps matches TRBD1 (6 bases). The V end lost 3 bases, the J end lost 4 bases, and 12 bases lay between the germline ends. The CDR3 is made up of 14 amino acids. DNA of the CDR3: TGTGCCAGCAGTTTGGGGGCCGCGGGCACTGAAGCTTTCTTT. It translates to CASSLGAAGTEAFF.

The table lists this clonotype with a few counts. V usage is TRBV4-1 and J usage is TRBJ1-6; 9 bases are shared with TRBD1. Per germline, CDR1 MGHRA and CDR2 YSYEKL. This CDR3 contains 16 residues. The trim removed 2 bases at V and 7 bases at J, leaving 6 bases unmatched. Here the CDR3 DNA reads TGCGCCAGCAGCCAAAAGGGGGGACAGGGAAATTCACCCCTCCACTTT. Amino acids: CASSQKGGQGNSPLHF.

In this sample, this clonotype is medium-sized (0.01 to 0.1%). The CDR3 spells CASRPSGSGGETQFF. The CDR3 DNA sequence: TGTGCCAGCAGGCCTAGCGGGAGTGGTGGAGAGACCCAGTTCTTC. This rearrangement joins TRBV6-1 to TRBJ2-1; 10 nucleotides match TRBD2. Germline V gives CDR1 MNHNS, CDR2 SASEGT. The CDR3 has 15 amino acids. Trimming removed 6 bases from V and 13 bases from J; junction bases left unmatched: 15.